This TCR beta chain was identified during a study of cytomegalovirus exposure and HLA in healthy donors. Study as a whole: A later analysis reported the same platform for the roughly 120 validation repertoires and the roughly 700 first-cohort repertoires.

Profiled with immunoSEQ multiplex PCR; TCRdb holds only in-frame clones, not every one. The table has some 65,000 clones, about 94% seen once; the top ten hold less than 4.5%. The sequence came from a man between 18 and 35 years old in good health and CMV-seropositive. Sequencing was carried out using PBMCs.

Here the CDR3 reads CASGDSGRASYEQYF. CDR3 DNA: TGTGCCAGCGGCGATAGCGGGAGGGCCTCCTACGAGCAGTACTTC. The chain links TRBV6-5 to TRBJ2-7; TRBD2 matches at 11 bases. Germline V gives CDR1 MNHEY, CDR2 SVGAGI. J gave up 0 bases and V 8 bases, and 6 bases lay outside the gene matches. CDR3 length: 15 amino acids.